The 8 T cell receptor beta chains listed next were all sequenced from one sample in a study of T cells after posttransplantation cyclophosphamide. A marrow graft followed busulfan-fludarabine conditioning, with cyclophosphamide on days +3 and +4. TCRdb's table, derived via immunoSEQ multiplex PCR, lists solely in-frame clones and lacks some. The sample records some 6,000 clones, 82% being singletons. The material sequenced was CD8+ T cells sorted from PBMCs, taken about 1,500 days after allogeneic stem cell transplant with posttransplant cyclophosphamide. All receptors derive from a female patient in her fifties or sixties who received an allogeneic stem cell transplant from a related donor, was CMV-positive, and had no GVHD. Some T cells could come from the graft donor.

The V and J genes are TRBV12-1 and TRBJ1-4. TRBV12-1 is reported as a pseudogene. The CDR3 covers 18 residues. CDR3 nucleotide sequence: TGTGCCAGCAGTGACGCTAGCTGTCTCCTAGTCGACAATGAAAAACTGTTTTTT. This codes for CASSDASCLLVDNEKLFF.

In regard to this clone: The junction departs from germline at one end; a sequencing error may be responsible. This sequence joins TRBV7-9 and TRBJ2-7; D is possibly TRBD1 (6 bases). The CDR3 has 16 amino acids. CDR1 and CDR2 from the germline V gene are SEHNR and FQNEAQ (reference sequence). Here the CDR3 reads CASSLGGRGPSYEQYF. The CDR3 nucleotides are TGTGCCAGCAGTTTAGGAGGCAGGGGCCCTTCATACGAGCAGTACTTC.

The chain is built from TRBV9 and TRBJ2-1, with a tentative D call TRBD2 (5 bases). The V gene lost 0 bases and the J gene lost 2 bases, with 18 bases spanning the gap. Germline V CDR1 and CDR2: SGDLS, YYNGEE. This CDR3 comprises 18 residues. CDR3 residues: CASSVDGNSISPYNEQFF. The CDR3 nucleotides are TGTGCCAGCAGCGTAGACGGGAACAGCATCTCCCCCTACAATGAGCAGTTCTTC. The full variable domain, with the rest looked up from reference TRBV9 and TRBJ2-1, is DSGVTQTPKHLITATGQRVTLRCSPRSGDLSVYWYQQSLDQGLQFLIQYYNGEERAKGNILERFSAQQFPDLHSELNLSSLELGDSALYFCASSVDGNSISPYNEQFFGPGTRLTVL.

The V and J genes are TRBV15 and TRBJ2-1; D gene uncertain. Per the germline V gene, CDR1 is LNHNV and CDR2 is YYDKDF (reference sequence). Trimming cost V 6 bases and J 0 bases, with 9 bases left between them. CDR3 length equals 14 residues. The CDR3 reads CATSFLSSYNEQFF. The CDR3 DNA is TGTGCCACCAGTTTCTTGAGCTCCTACAATGAGCAGTTCTTC.

The chain carries TRBV30 and TRBJ1-1, with D perhaps TRBD1 (6 bases). CDR1 and CDR2 from the germline V gene are GTSNPN and SVGIG (reference sequence). CDR3 length: 13 residues. Trimming shortened V by 2 bases and J by 2 bases, and 9 bases separated the two germline ends. Written as DNA, the CDR3 is TGTGCCTGGAGTACAGGGTTTAACACTGAAGCTTTCTTT. Translation gives CAWSTGFNTEAFF.

Concerning this clone: The junction and the germline gene differ at one end; a read error may be behind it. The V call is TRBV27, the J call TRBJ1-3; D is ambiguous. The CDR3 totals 14 residues. CDR1 is MNHEY and CDR2 is SMNVEV in the germline V gene (reference sequence). In DNA, the CDR3 is TGTGCCACCAGTCCAGGTCGCTCTGGAAACACCATATATTTT. Residues: CATSPGRSGNTIYF.

The chain uses TRBV19 and TRBJ2-1; D may be TRBD2 (6 bases). The V gene's germline CDR1 is LNHDA and CDR2 SQIVND (reference sequence). Trimming cost V 0 bases and J 0 bases, with 18 bases left between them. This CDR3 comprises 19 residues. CDR3 DNA sequence: TGTGCCAGTAGTATAGATCGTTGGGACTCCATTAGCTCCTACAATGAGCAGTTCTTC. Protein sequence: CASSIDRWDSISSYNEQFF.

The chain combines TRBV27 with TRBJ2-7; 8 bases agree with TRBD2. CDR3 length: 15 residues. Germline CDR1 MNHEY, CDR2 SMNVEV (reference sequence). Trimming at V came to 2 bases and at J to 0 bases, leaving 3 bases not matched to a gene. The CDR3 loop is CASSLGTSGSYEQYF. The CDR3 bases are TGTGCCAGCAGTTTAGGCACTAGCGGCTCCTACGAGCAGTACTTC.